Listed below are T cell receptor beta chains from one sample, sequenced in a study of shared clonotypes between healthy human individuals. Produced via immunoSEQ multiplex PCR; TCRdb's table is partial and in-frame only. The data show 500,000 to 650,000 clones, with roughly 79% seen just once and around 12% held by the top ten. The sample consisted of PBMCs. Source of these receptors: a woman between 40 and 50 years old in good health. Some clones in this sample may be carry-over from other donors' samples. CDR3s leave out the opening cysteine and the closing phenylalanine or tryptophan. D genes are given only for firm matches.

v_gene	j_gene	d_gene	CDR3aa
TRBV28	TRBJ2-7	NA	ASRDLGEGGSYEQY
TRBV25-1	TRBJ1-1	TRBD1	ASSGDRGLFTEAF
TRBV10-3	TRBJ2-1	TRBD1	AISELRDSSYNEQF
TRBV5-4	TRBJ2-1	TRBD2	ASSQEVAGSYNEQF
TRBV28	TRBJ1-2	TRBD1	ASSWRLWQGGYGYT
TRBV4-1	TRBJ2-1	NA	ASSQEGGHRRIQF
TRBV29-1	TRBJ1-2	NA	SVEAEGYT
TRBV7-6	TRBJ2-7	NA	ASSLGTGPYEQY
TRBV28	TRBJ1-1	NA	ASSAHLGAGTEAF
TRBV28	TRBJ1-2	NA	ASSQQVTGIGYT
TRBV29-1	TRBJ2-1	NA	SVQGGRGSNEQF
TRBV6-1	TRBJ1-2	NA	ASTRTGREEYGYT
TRBV7-8	TRBJ2-7	TRBD1	ASSTESAGGYEQY
TRBV7-9	TRBJ2-7	NA	ASSLNGQGAGGISYEQY
TRBV7-7	TRBJ2-7	NA	ASSLRRTHEQY
TRBV5-4	TRBJ2-3	NA	ASSFRSSTDTQY
TRBV7-4	TRBJ2-6	NA	ASSSNSSQSRANVLT
TRBV6-1	TRBJ1-5	TRBD1	ASSEPTGVGQPQH
TRBV6-6	TRBJ1-1	NA	ASSKPTGLENTKAF
TRBV29-1	TRBJ1-2	NA	SVVARGTYGYT
TRBV30	TRBJ1-1	NA	AWSTTTGSTEAF
TRBV15	TRBJ2-2	TRBD1	ATSRGDRGSDGELF
TRBV27	TRBJ2-5	NA	ASSKGLFQTPETQY
TRBV6-4	TRBJ2-3	TRBD2	ASSSSGRATDTQY
TRBV30	TRBJ1-5	NA	AWSGRQFSNQPQH
TRBV5-8	TRBJ2-2	NA	ASSDRLDGELF
TRBV7-2	TRBJ1-4	NA	ASSKKGVFEKLF
TRBV15	TRBJ2-5	NA	ATSRVPWGTQY
TRBV5-8	TRBJ1-4	NA	ASSLVGRTNEKLF
TRBV30	TRBJ1-1	TRBD1	AWSQNQIWGQGRMNTEAF
TRBV7-6	TRBJ2-2	TRBD2	ASSARLAANTGELF
TRBV4-2	TRBJ2-2	NA	ASSQEHSGGELF
TRBV28	TRBJ2-1	TRBD1	ASSLGGTGSYNEQF
TRBV27	TRBJ2-1	NA	ASSARATYNEQF
TRBV30	TRBJ1-2	TRBD1	AWGQGDGYT
TRBV28	TRBJ2-7	NA	ASSLAGSKSYEQY
TRBV18	TRBJ2-7	NA	ASSPSGSYEQY
TRBV5-1	TRBJ2-7	TRBD2	ASSSTHSTGTSGYEQY
TRBV29-1	TRBJ1-5	NA	SVVVNEGQPQH
TRBV11-2	TRBJ2-7	NA	ASSFGETY
TRBV18	TRBJ1-1	NA	ASSNSGMSTEAF